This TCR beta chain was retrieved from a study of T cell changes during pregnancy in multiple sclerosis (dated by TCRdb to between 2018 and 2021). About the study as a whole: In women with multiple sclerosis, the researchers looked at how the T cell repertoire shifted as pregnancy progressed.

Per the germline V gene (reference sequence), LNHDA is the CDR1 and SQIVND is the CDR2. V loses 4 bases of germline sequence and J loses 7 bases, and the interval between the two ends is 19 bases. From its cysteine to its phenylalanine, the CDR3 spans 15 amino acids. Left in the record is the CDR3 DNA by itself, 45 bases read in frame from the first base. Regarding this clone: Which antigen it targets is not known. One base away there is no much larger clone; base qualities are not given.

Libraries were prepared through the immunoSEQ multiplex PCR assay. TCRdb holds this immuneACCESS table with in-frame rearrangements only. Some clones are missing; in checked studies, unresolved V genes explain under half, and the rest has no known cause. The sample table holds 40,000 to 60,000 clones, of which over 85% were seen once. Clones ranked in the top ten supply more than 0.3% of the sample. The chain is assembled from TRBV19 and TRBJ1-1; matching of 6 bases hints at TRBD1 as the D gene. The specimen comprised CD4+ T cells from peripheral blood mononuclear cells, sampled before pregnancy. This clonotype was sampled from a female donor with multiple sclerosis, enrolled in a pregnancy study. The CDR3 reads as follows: CASSTANRVQGEAFF. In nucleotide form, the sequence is TGTGCCAGTAGTACGGCTAACAGGGTCCAGGGTGAAGCTTTCTTT.